This TCR beta chain was retrieved from a study of early T cells in non-severe SARS-CoV-2 infection listed by TCRdb under 2021. As for the study more broadly: Because TCR sequencing was done on bulk RNA from unsorted whole blood, the alpha and beta chains could not be paired. What the authors observed across the whole study: VDJdb matching was skewed toward anti-spike CD8 responses, so virus-specific expansions were likely underestimated and private and CD4 specificities were missed.

The library was made by 5' RACE. The instrument was a NextSeq 500. To correct for sequencing error and PCR bias, the TCR library protocol tagged individual cDNA molecules with unique molecular identifiers. TCR alpha and beta chains were both sequenced, and the abundances of alpha and beta sequences in each sample were closely correlated with each other. In the authors' own workflow: V gene, J gene and CDR3 annotation of TCR sequences was performed with Decombinator V4. Expanded TCRs were defined as changing significantly between any two time points under a Poisson model with p below 0.0001. TCR abundances were normalised to the total number of TCRs sequenced per sample and expressed as counts per million. TRAV1-2 paired with TRAJ12, TRAJ20 or TRAJ33 defined MAIT TCRs, while TRAV10 paired with TRAJ18 defined iNKT TCRs. VDJdb, accessed on 1 November 2021, was searched for TCRs annotated for CMV, EBV and SARS-CoV-2, and TCRs annotated for more than one antigen were excluded. The public reads were reanalyzed by TCRdb: fastp trimming at Q25, MiXCR alignment, in-frame beta chains only. Every CDR3 protein is listed once, alongside the most common genes and DNA of its rows. The V and J calls were not made by the authors but by TCRdb's processing. Here the sample has tens of thousands of distinct CDR3 sequences; around 8.6% occur a single time. Together, the top ten hold approximately 4% of the sample.

The study was a case-control design nested within a healthcare worker cohort in London, UK, with weekly nasopharyngeal swab PCR tests and blood sampling. Healthcare workers were recruited between 23 and 31 March 2020, during the week of the UK lockdown, and were followed weekly for up to roughly 15 weeks. Termini included, the CDR3 measures 12 amino acids. Only the CDR3 region is kept as DNA, spanning 36 bases read in frame from base 1. V is reduced by 11 bases and J by 2 bases, leaving a spacing of 11 bases between them. Via the germline V gene, CDR1 is MDHEN and CDR2 SYDVKM. As to this clonotype: Its antigen remains unidentified. Lacking the conserved final phenylalanine or tryptophan, this CDR3 likely reflects a read error.

The origin of this receptor is an adult who was a healthcare worker with PCR-confirmed SARS-CoV-2 infection or an uninfected control (not recorded which). This receptor chain uses TRBV28 and TRBJ2-3; 5 matching bases give a weak D call of TRBD1. Here the sequenced sample was whole blood, taken at baseline. The CDR3 reads as follows: CAVGQDTDTQYS. The bases read TGTGCCGTGGGGCAGGACACAGATACGCAGTATTCT.